This is a list of T cell receptor beta chains from one sample in a study of CD8 T cell repertoires and HIV-1 epitope variants. Data came from immunoSEQ multiplex PCR; TCRdb stores just in-frame clones and leaves some out. Of under 3,000 clones in the sample, about 63% are singletons; the top ten hold under 55%. These receptors lack a known antigen. The sample comprised cultured CD8+ T cells derived from PBMCs. The receptors were gathered from a male donor with HIV. Both conserved end residues are part of each CDR3. Fields, in order: V gene, D gene, CDR3 protein. A D gene is named only where the DNA matches it firmly.

>TRBV13|NA
CASSLAGDLTLHF
>TRBV5-6|NA
CASSAGTYGYTF
>TRBV28|NA
CASSNEKLFF
>TRBV5-4|NA
CASSYGQSNQPQHF
>TRBV7-8|TRBD2
CASSLRTSGISYNEQFF
>TRBV5-1|NA
CASSLEAGLQTQYF
>TRBV19|NA
CASGDGYGTEAFF
>TRBV19|NA
CASSIDSSSGELFF
>TRBV10-3|NA
CATQEEGGTQYF
>TRBV7-9|TRBD1
CASSQGTGRGREQYF
>TRBV21-1|NA
CASSIQGDRPSTPQAFF
>TRBV29-1|NA
CSVEEDRRELETQYF
>TRBV9|NA
CASSVGTGTPNEKLFF
>TRBV4-3|NA
CASSRLPAQGLSYTF
>TRBV6-6|TRBD1
CASSYSRQGNEPQHF
>TRBV27|TRBD2
CASRGLVLYEQYF
>TRBV5-4|TRBD1
CASSFRTGDGYTF
>TRBV4-3|NA
CASSQDGGDHEQYF
>TRBV9|NA
CASSFKLRETQYF
>TRBV5-6|NA
CASSLGAVSPLHF
>TRBV7-6|NA
CASSFSPTYEQYF
>TRBV27|NA
CASSVSSGTVSYEQYF
>TRBV7-3|NA
CASSLSENSYGYTF
>TRBV6-5|NA
CASSSPPRVGENTIYF
>TRBV7-9|TRBD2
CASSPKGSGSGEQYF
>TRBV7-6|NA
CASSLSEYSSYNSPLHF
>TRBV7-3|NA
CASSLNRGRETYEQYF
>TRBV28|TRBD1
CASSLSGTGYQPQHF
>TRBV4-2|NA
CASSFSGNEQFF
>TRBV6-1|TRBD2
CASSDRWEGTDTQYF
>TRBV4-2|NA
CASSQVNTEAFF
>TRBV7-9|NA
CVGQFMNTEAFF
>TRBV30|NA
CAWSVMEETQYF
>TRBV6-5|NA
CASSYLSNGDTQYF
>TRBV2|TRBD1
CVPGQGYYEQYF
>TRBV6-5|NA
CASRLGANTGELFF
>TRBV6-6|TRBD1
CASSLGQGVQPQHF
>TRBV6-6|NA
CASKERGYEQYF
>TRBV5-4|TRBD1
CASSPPGTALDYGYTF
>TRBV18|TRBD1
CASSRGQGEGQPQHF
>TRBV7-9|TRBD1
CASSEIQGAINEQYF
>TRBV7-2|NA
CASSGMGPDDPSYEQYF
>TRBV4-1|TRBD2
CASSQFTGTSGRQSQYF
>TRBV28|TRBD1
CASTYGTGEEKLFF
>TRBV25-1|TRBD2
CATGGASGYEQYF
>TRBV5-6|NA
CASSFRGGRQPQHF